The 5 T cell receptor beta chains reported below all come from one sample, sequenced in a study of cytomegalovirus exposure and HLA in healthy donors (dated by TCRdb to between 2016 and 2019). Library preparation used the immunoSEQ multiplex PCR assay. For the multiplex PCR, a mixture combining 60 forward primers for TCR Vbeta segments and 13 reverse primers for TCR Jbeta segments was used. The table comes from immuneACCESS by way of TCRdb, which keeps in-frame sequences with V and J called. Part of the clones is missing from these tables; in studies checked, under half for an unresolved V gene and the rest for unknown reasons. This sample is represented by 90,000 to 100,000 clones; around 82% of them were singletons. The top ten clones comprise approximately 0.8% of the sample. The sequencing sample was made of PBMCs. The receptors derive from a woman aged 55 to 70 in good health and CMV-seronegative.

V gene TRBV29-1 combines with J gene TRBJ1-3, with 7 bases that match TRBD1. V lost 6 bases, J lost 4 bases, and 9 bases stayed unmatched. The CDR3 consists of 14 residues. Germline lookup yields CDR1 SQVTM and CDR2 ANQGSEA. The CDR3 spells CSVLRDRAGNTIYF. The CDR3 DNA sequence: TGCAGCGTATTACGAGACAGGGCGGGAAACACCATATATTTT.

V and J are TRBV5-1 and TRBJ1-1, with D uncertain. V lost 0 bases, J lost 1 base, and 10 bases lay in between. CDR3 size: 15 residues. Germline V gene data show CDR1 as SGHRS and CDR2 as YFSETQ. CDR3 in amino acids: CASSLVSKPNTEAFF. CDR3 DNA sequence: TGCGCCAGCAGCTTGGTTAGCAAACCGAACACTGAAGCTTTCTTT.

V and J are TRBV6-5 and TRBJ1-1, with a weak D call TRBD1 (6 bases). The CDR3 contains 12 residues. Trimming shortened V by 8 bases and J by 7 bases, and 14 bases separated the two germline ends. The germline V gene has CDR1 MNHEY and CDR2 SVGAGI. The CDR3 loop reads CASRDTSGEAFF. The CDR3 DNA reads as TGTGCCAGCCGGGACACAAGCGGTGAAGCTTTCTTT.

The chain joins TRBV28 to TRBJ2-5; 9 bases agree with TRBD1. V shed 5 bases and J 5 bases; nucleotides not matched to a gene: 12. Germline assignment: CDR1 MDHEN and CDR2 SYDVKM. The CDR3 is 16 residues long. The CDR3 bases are TGTGCCAGCAGTCCAGCACCCGGGACAGGGAGGGAGACCCAGTACTTC. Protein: CASSPAPGTGRETQYF.

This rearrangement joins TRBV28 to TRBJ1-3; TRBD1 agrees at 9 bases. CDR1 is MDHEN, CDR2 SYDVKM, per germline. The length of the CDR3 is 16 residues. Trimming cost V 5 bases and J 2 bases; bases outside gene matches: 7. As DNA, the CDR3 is TGTGCCAGCAGTGAAGCACAGGGGGCGCCTGGAAACACCATATATTTT. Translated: CASSEAQGAPGNTIYF.